This TCR beta chain is drawn from a study of cytomegalovirus exposure and HLA in healthy donors. The study ran its PCR with 60 Vbeta and 13 Jbeta primers. Method: immunoSEQ multiplex PCR; TCRdb's copy keeps in-frame clones and lacks some. The sample has about 130,000 clones, roughly 70% seen once. Germline V CDR1 and CDR2: SGHVS, FNYEAQ. This CDR3 is 14 amino acids long. Trimming pared 0 bases from V and 1 base from J, leaving 6 bases between. The chain combines TRBV7-6 with TRBJ1-1; possible D gene TRBD1, 5 bases. The receptor was derived from a young man in good health and CMV-seropositive. Material: PBMCs. CDR3 sequence: CASSLAGGNTEAFF. The DNA for the CDR3 is TGTGCCAGCAGCTTAGCGGGGGGGAACACTGAAGCTTTCTTT. Combining the CDR3 with reference TRBV7-6 and TRBJ1-1 gives the whole variable domain GAGVSQSPRYKVTKRGQDVALRCDPISGHVSLYWYRQALGQGPEFLTYFNYEAQQDKSGLPNDRFSAERPEGSISTLTIQRTEQRDSAMYRCASSLAGGNTEAFFGQGTRLTVV.